The text below deals with one T cell receptor beta chain. Original methodology: Amplification of reference gene primers was used by the study to estimate nucleated cell counts. Sequencing used immunoSEQ multiplex PCR; TCRdb keeps in-frame clones, though not all of them. V and J calls and clone size come straight from that table; D and trimming were deduced from the DNA. The data hold about 380,000 clones, with 85% observed a single time. Trimming at V came to 8 bases and at J to 4 bases, leaving 9 bases not matched to a gene. The V gene's germline CDR1 is SNHLY and CDR2 FYNNEI. The CDR3 runs 14 residues. The data belong to a study of blood T cell repertoires in COVID-19. About the study: The United States, Italy and Spain were the sources of the acute and convalescent COVID-19 samples. PBMCs, B-cell-depleted T cells, or T cells provided the cDNA or gDNA that made up the material.

Sequencing used peripheral blood. The chain carries TRBV2 and TRBJ2-7, with 9 positions matching TRBD2. The receptor was isolated from a woman between 18 and 29 years old with acute or convalescent COVID-19. CDR3 sequence reads: CASVAGLAGYEQYF. Here the CDR3 DNA reads TGTGCCAGCGTCGCCGGGCTAGCGGGGTACGAGCAGTACTTC.